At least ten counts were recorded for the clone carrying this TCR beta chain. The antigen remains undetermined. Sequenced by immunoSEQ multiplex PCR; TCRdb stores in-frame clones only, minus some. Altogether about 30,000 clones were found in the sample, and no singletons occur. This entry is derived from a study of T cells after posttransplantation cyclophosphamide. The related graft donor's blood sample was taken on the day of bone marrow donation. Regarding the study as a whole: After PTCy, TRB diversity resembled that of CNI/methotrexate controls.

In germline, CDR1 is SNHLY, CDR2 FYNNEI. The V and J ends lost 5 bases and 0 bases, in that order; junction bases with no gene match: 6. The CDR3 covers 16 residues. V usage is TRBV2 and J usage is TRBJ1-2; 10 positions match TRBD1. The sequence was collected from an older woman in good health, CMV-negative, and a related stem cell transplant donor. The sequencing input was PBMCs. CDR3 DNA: TGTGCCAGCAGTTTGGGGGGACAGGGGACTAACTATGGCTACACCTTC. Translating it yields CASSLGGQGTNYGYTF.